A selection of T cell receptor beta chains follows, all from one sample in a study of blood T cell repertoires in COVID-19. Only in-frame clones appear in the TCRdb table, and some are missing; sequencing was by immunoSEQ multiplex PCR. The table includes more than 150,000 clones, around nine tenths detected once. Material: peripheral blood. Receptors originate from a man in his sixties with COVID-19, enrolled during active disease. The CDR3 runs from the conserved cysteine through the conserved F or W. The D gene is left open where the match is weak. Only some rows state a clone size, as once, few, many or a class for expanded clones.

d_gene | j_gene | v_gene | abundance | CDR3aa | CDR3nt
TRBD1 | TRBJ1-6 | TRBV18 | . | CASSTTGTSPLHF | TGTGCCAGCTCAACGACAGGGACCTCACCCCTCCACTTT
. | TRBJ1-5 | TRBV18 | . | CASSQYSNQPQHF | TGTGCCAGCTCACAATATAGCAATCAGCCCCAGCATTTT
TRBD2 | TRBJ2-1 | TRBV6-1 | . | CASSENLRTSGGLGEQFF | TGTGCCAGCAGTGAAAACCTCAGGACTAGCGGGGGGTTGGGTGAGCAGTTCTTC
. | TRBJ1-5 | TRBV7-9 | . | CASSLAQGQFNQPQHF | TGTGCCAGCAGCTTAGCGCAAGGACAGTTCAATCAGCCCCAGCATTTT
. | TRBJ1-1 | TRBV5-4 | . | CATTSAGAFF | TGTGCCACCACGAGCGCGGGGGCTTTCTTT
TRBD1 | TRBJ1-5 | TRBV2 | few | CASSGMGQGEPQHF | TGTGCCAGCAGTGGCATGGGACAGGGAGAGCCCCAGCATTTT
. | TRBJ1-1 | TRBV5-6 | . | CASSFYGSTEAFF | TGTGCCAGCAGCTTTTATGGCTCCACTGAAGCTTTCTTT
TRBD2 | TRBJ2-5 | TRBV27 | . | CASSPRSSGVTETQYF | TGTGCCAGCAGTCCACGTAGTAGCGGGGTCACGGAGACCCAGTACTTC
TRBD2 | TRBJ2-1 | TRBV6-2/TRBV6-3 | . | CASSYSIGGGAGEQFF | TGTGCCAGCAGTTACTCGATTGGCGGGGGGGCTGGTGAGCAGTTCTTC
. | TRBJ1-4 | TRBV18 | . | CASSPILQGHATNEKLFF | TGTGCCAGCTCACCCATTCTGCAGGGACATGCAACTAATGAAAAACTGTTTTTT
TRBD1 | TRBJ1-1 | TRBV12-3/TRBV12-4 | . | CASRTGGTEAFF | TGTGCCAGCAGAACAGGGGGCACTGAAGCTTTCTTT
TRBD1 | TRBJ2-4 | TRBV4-3 | once | CASSQSRTRGTGQNIQYF | TGCGCCAGCAGCCAGTCAAGAACCCGCGGGACAGGTCAAAACATTCAGTACTTC
. | TRBJ1-4 | TRBV12-3/TRBV12-4 | . | CAIPRGVDEKLFF | TGTGCCATCCCACGGGGGGTAGATGAAAAACTGTTTTTT
TRBD1 | TRBJ1-6 | TRBV28 | . | CASSSRTGDNSPLHF | TGTGCCAGCAGTTCCAGGACAGGGGACAATTCACCCCTCCACTTT
TRBD2 | TRBJ2-7 | TRBV11-3 | . | CASSDSGRVYEQYF | TGTGCCAGCAGCGATAGCGGGAGGGTCTACGAGCAGTACTTC
TRBD2 | TRBJ2-7 | TRBV5-1 | . | CASSPDGTTNYEQYF | TGCGCCAGCAGCCCGGATGGGACTACAAACTACGAGCAGTACTTC
. | TRBJ2-7 | TRBV18 | . | CASSPQGFSYEQYF | TGTGCCAGCTCACCACAGGGGTTCTCCTACGAGCAGTACTTC
TRBD2 | TRBJ2-7 | TRBV6-5 | . | CASSPAGGFHEQYF | TGTGCCAGCAGCCCCGCGGGGGGCTTCCACGAGCAGTACTTC
. | TRBJ2-1 | TRBV2 | . | CASKSGPAPGDNEQFF | TGTGCCAGTAAGAGTGGGCCAGCCCCGGGAGACAATGAGCAGTTCTTC
TRBD1 | TRBJ2-1 | TRBV6-5 | . | CAAHPGDSYNEQFF | TGTGCCGCTCATCCAGGGGACAGCTACAATGAGCAGTTCTTC
. | TRBJ2-7 | TRBV4-3 | . | CASSPGRAYEQYF | TGCGCCAGCAGCCCCGGGAGAGCCTACGAGCAGTACTTC
. | TRBJ2-1 | TRBV12-3/TRBV12-4 | . | CASSPRGPNEQFF | TGTGCCAGCAGCCCCCGAGGGCCCAATGAGCAGTTCTTC
TRBD1 | TRBJ1-6 | TRBV9 | . | CASSVAGGQYNSPLHF | TGTGCCAGCAGCGTAGCAGGGGGACAGTATAATTCACCCCTCCACTTT
TRBD2 | TRBJ2-7 | TRBV15 | once | CATSRETGGSAEQYF | TGTGCCACCAGCAGAGAAACGGGAGGATCGGCCGAGCAGTACTTC
. | TRBJ1-2 | TRBV3-1/TRBV3-2 | . | CASSPEYGANYGYTF | TGTGCCAGCAGCCCCGAATACGGGGCTAACTATGGCTACACCTTC
. | TRBJ2-7 | TRBV4-3 | . | CASSQDFGRPSYEQYF | TGCGCCAGCAGCCAAGATTTTGGGAGGCCATCCTACGAGCAGTACTTC
. | TRBJ1-2 | TRBV30 | . | CAWTLQAGGYTF | TGTGCCTGGACGTTACAGGCAGGGGGCTACACCTTC
. | TRBJ2-7 | TRBV7-2 | . | CASSSDRFGYEQYF | TGTGCCAGCAGCTCAGACAGGTTTGGGTACGAGCAGTACTTC
. | TRBJ2-1 | TRBV29-1 | . | CSGGTGGNEQFF | TGCAGCGGAGGGACTGGGGGTAATGAGCAGTTCTTC
. | TRBJ2-7 | TRBV6-2/TRBV6-3 | . | CASSHRQFYEQYF | TGTGCCAGCAGTCATAGACAGTTCTACGAGCAGTACTTC
. | TRBJ2-1 | TRBV4-1 | . | CASSQDWFRDTSYNEQFF | TGCGCCAGCAGCCAAGATTGGTTTCGGGACACTTCCTACAATGAGCAGTTCTTC
. | TRBJ1-2 | TRBV4-3 | . | CASSQGFASRGYTF | TGCGCCAGCAGCCAAGGTTTTGCCTCCAGGGGCTACACCTTC
. | TRBJ1-5 | TRBV27 | once | CASSPINQPQHF | TGTGCCAGCAGTCCAATCAATCAGCCCCAGCATTTT
. | TRBJ1-5 | TRBV28 | . | CASSEARTQHF | TGTGCCAGCAGTGAGGCTCGGACCCAGCATTTT
. | TRBJ2-1 | TRBV24-1 | once | CATSDGGLAGEQFF | TGTGCCACCAGTGATGGGGGCCTAGCAGGTGAGCAGTTCTTC
. | TRBJ2-7 | TRBV5-1 | . | CASRPSTESPYEQYF | TGCGCCAGCAGGCCCTCCACAGAGTCGCCCTACGAGCAGTACTTC
. | TRBJ1-5 | TRBV3-1/TRBV3-2 | . | CASSQESGMNQPQHF | TGTGCCAGCAGCCAAGAGTCAGGGATGAATCAGCCCCAGCATTTT
TRBD2 | TRBJ2-1 | TRBV18 | . | CASSPTSGSSYNEQFF | TGTGCCAGCTCACCCACTAGCGGGAGCTCCTACAATGAGCAGTTCTTC
. | TRBJ1-1 | TRBV11-3 | . | CASSLESGDEAFF | TGTGCCAGCAGCTTAGAGTCGGGGGATGAAGCTTTCTTT
. | TRBJ2-3 | TRBV5-1 | . | CASSWDVRDTGTTDTQYF | TGCGCCAGCAGCTGGGACGTTCGGGACACGGGGACCACAGATACGCAGTATTTT
TRBD1 | TRBJ1-5 | TRBV30 | . | CAWETGTNQPQHF | TGTGCCTGGGAGACAGGGACTAATCAGCCCCAGCATTTT
TRBD1 | TRBJ1-3 | TRBV5-1 | . | CASAPTGTSGNTIYF | TGCGCCAGCGCCCCGACAGGGACCTCTGGAAACACCATATATTTT
. | TRBJ1-1 | TRBV30 | . | CAWSYSGAEAFF | TGTGCCTGGAGTTATTCGGGAGCCGAAGCTTTCTTT
. | TRBJ1-5 | TRBV3-1/TRBV3-2 | . | CASSPGGLGNQPQHF | TGTGCCAGCAGCCCCGGAGGGTTGGGCAATCAGCCCCAGCATTTT
TRBD1 | TRBJ2-1 | TRBV28 | . | CASTWTGSYNEQFF | TGTGCCAGCACCTGGACAGGCTCCTACAATGAGCAGTTCTTC
. | TRBJ1-6 | TRBV6-1 | once | CASSEAGATNSPLHF | TGTGCCAGCAGTGAAGCTGGGGCAACAAATTCACCCCTCCACTTT
. | TRBJ2-1 | TRBV6-5 | few | CASIMRAVGEQFF | TGTGCCAGCATAATGAGAGCGGTTGGGGAGCAGTTCTTC
TRBD2 | TRBJ2-5 | TRBV7-9 | . | CASSLGLLAGGRLDF | TGTGCCAGCAGCTTAGGCCTTCTAGCGGGGGGGCGTCTAGACTTC
TRBD1 | TRBJ1-1 | TRBV11-3 | . | CASSATRTGNTEAFF | TGTGCCAGCAGCGCGACCCGGACAGGGAACACTGAAGCTTTCTTT
TRBD1 | TRBJ2-7 | TRBV15 | few | CATSRRVTGDEQYF | TGTGCCACCAGCAGACGGGTCACAGGGGACGAGCAGTACTTC
TRBD1 | TRBJ1-1 | TRBV18 | . | CASSPRGQGNFDTEAFF | TGTGCCAGCTCACCTAGGGGACAGGGAAATTTTGACACTGAAGCTTTCTTT
TRBD1 | TRBJ1-4 | TRBV24-1 | . | CATSETGALNPTNEKLFF | TGTGCCACCAGTGAGACAGGGGCCCTCAACCCAACTAATGAAAAACTGTTTTTT
. | TRBJ1-2 | TRBV7-9 | . | CASSPAASYGYTF | TGTGCCAGCAGCCCCGCGGCTAGCTATGGCTACACCTTC
. | TRBJ1-6 | TRBV27 | . | CASSSDRSNNSPLHF | TGTGCCAGCAGTTCAGACAGGTCAAATAATTCACCCCTCCACTTT
. | TRBJ1-5 | TRBV12-3/TRBV12-4 | medium-sized | CASSAGVKPQHF | TGTGCCAGCAGCGCAGGGGTTAAGCCCCAGCATTTT